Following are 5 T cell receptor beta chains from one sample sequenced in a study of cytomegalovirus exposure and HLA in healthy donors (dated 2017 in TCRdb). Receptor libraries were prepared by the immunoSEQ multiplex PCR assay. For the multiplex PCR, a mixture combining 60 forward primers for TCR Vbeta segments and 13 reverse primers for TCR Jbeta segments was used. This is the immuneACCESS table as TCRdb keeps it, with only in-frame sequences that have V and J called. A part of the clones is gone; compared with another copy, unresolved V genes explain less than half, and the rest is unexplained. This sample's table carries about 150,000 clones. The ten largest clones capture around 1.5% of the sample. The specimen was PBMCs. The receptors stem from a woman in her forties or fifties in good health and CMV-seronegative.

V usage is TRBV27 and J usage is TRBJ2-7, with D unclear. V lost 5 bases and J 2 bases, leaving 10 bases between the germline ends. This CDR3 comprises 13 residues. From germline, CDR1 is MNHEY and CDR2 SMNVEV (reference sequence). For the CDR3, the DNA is TGTGCCAGCAGTACTCAAGGAGCCTACGAGCAGTACTTC. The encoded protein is CASSTQGAYEQYF.

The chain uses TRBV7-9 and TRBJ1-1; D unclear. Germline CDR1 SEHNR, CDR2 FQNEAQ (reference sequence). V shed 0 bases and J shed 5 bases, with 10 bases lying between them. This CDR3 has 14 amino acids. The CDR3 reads CASSLASGGTEAFF. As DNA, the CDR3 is TGTGCCAGCAGCTTAGCTTCGGGAGGGACTGAAGCTTTCTTT.

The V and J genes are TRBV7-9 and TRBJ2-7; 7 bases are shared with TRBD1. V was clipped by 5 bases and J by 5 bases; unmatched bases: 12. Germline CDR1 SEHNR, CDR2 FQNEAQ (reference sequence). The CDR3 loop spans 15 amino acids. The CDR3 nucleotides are TGTGCCAGCAGCCAAGCAGACAGGGCTAGGAACGAGCAGTACTTC. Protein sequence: CASSQADRARNEQYF.

The CDR3 bases are TGTGCCAGTAGTACCCCGGGACTAGCGGCCGGGGAGCTGTTTTTT. Translated: CASSTPGLAAGELFF. This chain joins TRBV19 and TRBJ2-2; 11 nucleotides match TRBD2. V lost 4 bases and J lost 6; bases outside the gene matches: 4. Germline CDR1 reads LNHDA; CDR2 reads SQIVND (reference sequence). This CDR3 spans 15 amino acids.

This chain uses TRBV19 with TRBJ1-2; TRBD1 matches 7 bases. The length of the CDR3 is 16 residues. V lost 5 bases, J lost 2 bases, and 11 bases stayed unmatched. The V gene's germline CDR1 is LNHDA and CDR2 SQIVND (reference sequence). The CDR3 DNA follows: TGTGCCAGTAGTTTCACCGGGACAGAGTCCAACTATGGCTACACCTTC. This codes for CASSFTGTESNYGYTF. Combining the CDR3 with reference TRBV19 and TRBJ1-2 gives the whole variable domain DGGITQSPKYLFRKEGQNVTLSCEQNLNHDAMYWYRQDPGQGLRLIYYSQIVNDFQKGDIAEGYSVSREKKESFPLTVTSAQKNPTAFYLCASSFTGTESNYGYTFGSGTRLTVV.